What follows is one T cell receptor beta chain and its context. 60 Vbeta and 13 Jbeta primers were used in PCR. Repertoires were generated with immunoSEQ multiplex PCR, while TCRdb's copy carries only in-frame clones and drops some. The repertoire holds 250,000 or so clones, with roughly 91% as singletons. This entry comes from a study of cytomegalovirus exposure and HLA in healthy donors. This sequence originates from a girl aged 2-10 years in good health and CMV-seronegative. Sequenced input: PBMCs.

The DNA for the CDR3 is TGTGCCAGCAGGTCCCTCATGGGGCTAGGGGACACTGAAGCTTTCTTT. Its translation is CASRSLMGLGDTEAFF. V usage is TRBV28 and J usage is TRBJ1-1; tentatively, D is TRBD1 (5 bases). This CDR3 contains 16 residues. Germline-derived CDR1 and CDR2 are MDHEN and SYDVKM. V shed 6 bases and J shed 3 bases, with 20 bases lying between them.